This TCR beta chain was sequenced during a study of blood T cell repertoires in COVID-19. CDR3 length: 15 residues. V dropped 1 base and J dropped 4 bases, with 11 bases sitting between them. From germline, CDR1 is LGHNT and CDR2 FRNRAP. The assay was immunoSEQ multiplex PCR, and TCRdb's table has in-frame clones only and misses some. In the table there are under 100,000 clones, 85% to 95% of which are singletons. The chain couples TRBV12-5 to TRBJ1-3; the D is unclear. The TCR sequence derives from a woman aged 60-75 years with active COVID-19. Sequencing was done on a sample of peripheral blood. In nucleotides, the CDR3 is TGTGCTAGTGGTTTGGAAGAAACAACCGGAAACACCATATATTTT. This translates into CASGLEETTGNTIYF.